This entry lists 9 T cell receptor beta chains sequenced from one sample in a study of shared T cell receptors in the human thymus. The protocol was immunoSEQ multiplex PCR, while the TCRdb copy is restricted to in-frame clones and leaves out a portion. The table lists approximately 760,000 clones, 70% to 90% of them singletons. This sample was shared with a second study, whose subject was human thymus T cells.

Sequencing was performed on thymocytes. These TCRs come from a girl less than two years old with a congenital heart defect.

In its sample, this clone was seen a few times. This sequence joins TRBV5-1 and TRBJ2-5, with 7 nucleotides matching TRBD1. The CDR3 length is 17 residues. Unmatched junction bases numbered 19, after V lost 6 bases and J lost 5 bases. Germline V gene data show CDR1 as SGHRS and CDR2 as YFSETQ. This chain's CDR3 is CASKLTQTGTDRETQYF. The CDR3 DNA follows: TGCGCCAGCAAGCTTACCCAAACAGGGACAGATCGGGAGACCCAGTACTTC.

The rearrangement joins TRBV7-2 to TRBJ1-2, with D perhaps matching TRBD1 (5 bases). Trimming left V 1 base short and J 7 bases short, with 16 bases between. Germline CDR1 reads SGHTA; CDR2 reads FQGNSA. CDR3 length: 15 residues. CDR3 protein: CASSLGGSGEGGYTF. The CDR3 DNA sequence: TGTGCCAGCAGCTTAGGTGGCTCGGGGGAGGGTGGCTACACCTTC.

As DNA, the CDR3 is TGTGCCAGCAGTCCTCGCTTAGACAGGGGGCTTTCACCCCTCCACTTT. It codes for CASSPRLDRGLSPLHF. The chain links TRBV27 to TRBJ1-6, with 10 bases aligning to TRBD1. Germline trimming cut 5 bases from V and 9 bases from J; bases unmatched to any gene: 10. Germline values: CDR1 MNHEY, CDR2 SMNVEV (reference sequence). The CDR3 totals 16 residues.

This clone was observed a few times. The J gene is TRBJ2-7, the V gene TRBV10-3, with a tentative D call TRBD2 (6 bases). Germline CDR1 ENHRY, CDR2 SYGVKD. V lost 6 bases and J 0 bases, leaving 15 bases between the germline ends. This CDR3 spans 15 amino acids. In DNA form, the CDR3 reads TGTGCCATCAGCCCGCGGGGACTCAGCTCCTACGAGCAGTACTTC. Protein product: CAISPRGLSSYEQYF.

Remarks on this clone: The missing conserved phenylalanine or tryptophan at the end of this CDR3 makes a read error likely. V gene TRBV25-1 combines with J gene TRBJ1-2; TRBD1 is a possible D gene (5 bases). CDR1 and CDR2 from the germline V gene are MGHDK and SYGVNS. The V end was cut by 6 bases, the J end by 1 base, with 15 bases between. The CDR3 contains 15 residues. Written as DNA, the CDR3 is TGTGCCAGCAGAGGGGTGGGGTCCCTTAACTATGGCTACACCTCC. Encoded protein: CASRGVGSLNYGYTS.

The chain's CDR3 is CASTWRDRGNSPLHF. The CDR3 nucleotides are TGTGCCAGCACCTGGCGGGACAGGGGTAATTCACCCCTCCACTTT. V and J are TRBV25-1 and TRBJ1-6; 10 bases fit TRBD1. V shed 7 bases, J shed 6 bases, and the junction held 6 bases outside the gene matches. The germline V gene encodes CDR1 MGHDK and CDR2 SYGVNS. CDR3 size: 15 residues.

In the case of this clone: Compared with germline, one end of the junction differs, possibly owing to a read error. At the DNA level, this CDR3 is encoded by other sequences in the same sample as well. The chain has TRBV5-4 and TRBJ1-6, with TRBD1 matching over 9 bases. Germline lookup yields CDR1 SGHNT and CDR2 YYREEE (reference sequence). CDR3 length: 17 amino acids. The CDR3 region is CASSGKTGGKDNSPLHF. CDR3 nucleotides: TGTGCCAGCAGCGGAAAGACAGGGGGGAAGGATAATTCCCCCCTCCACTTT. The full variable domain, its missing parts supplied by reference TRBV5-4 and TRBJ1-6, is ETGVTQSPTHLIKTRGQQVTLRCSSQSGHNTVSWYQQALGQGPQFIFQYYREEENGRGNFPPRFSGLQFPNYSSELNVNALELDDSALYLCASSGKTGGKDNSPLHFGNGTRLTVT.

The V gene is TRBV6-5, the J gene TRBJ1-2; possible D gene TRBD1, 6 bases. The germline V gene has CDR1 MNHEY and CDR2 SVGAGI. The CDR3 is 14 residues long. V was cut by 6 bases and J by 3 bases, with 14 bases left in between. CDR3 nucleotide sequence: TGTGCCAGCAGCCCGACTTACAGGGACTATGGCTACACCTTC. It encodes CASSPTYRDYGYTF.

The chain links TRBV25-1 to TRBJ1-1, with D uncertain. Germline lookup yields CDR1 MGHDK and CDR2 SYGVNS. Between the trimmed V and J ends, which lost 5 bases and 2 bases, there was a span of 6 bases. This CDR3 is built from 12 residues. Here the CDR3 DNA reads TGTGCCAGCAGTTATTTTAACACTGAAGCTTTCTTT. Its translation is CASSYFNTEAFF.